This is a list of T cell receptor beta chains from one sample in a study of Ad26.COV2.S vaccination and SARS-CoV-2 variants. Profiled with immunoSEQ multiplex PCR; TCRdb holds only in-frame clones, not every one. The sample includes about 440,000 clones, less than 95% of them seen just once. The starting material was peripheral blood, obtained in a trial of Ad26.COV2.S vaccine versus placebo. The receptor set was obtained from a person aged 18 to 65 who received the Ad26.COV2.S COVID-19 vaccine or a placebo. Each CDR3 is given with its conserved first and last residue. A D gene is named only where the DNA matches it firmly. Clone size is shown for a subset of rows, as once, few, many or a class of expanded clone.

j_gene | abundance | len | d_gene | v_gene | CDR3nt | CDR3aa
TRBJ2-1 | - | 16 | TRBD2 | TRBV5-6 | TGTGCCAGCAGCTTTCGGACTAGCGGGAGAGGTAATGAGCAGTTCTTC | CASSFRTSGRGNEQFF
TRBJ1-2 | - | 13 | - | TRBV2 | TGTGCCAGCACCGCAGCGTACCGCTATGGCTACACCTTC | CASTAAYRYGYTF
TRBJ2-3 | - | 13 | - | TRBV18 | TGTGCCAGCTCACCACCGACAGCGGATACGCAGTATTTT | CASSPPTADTQYF
TRBJ2-7 | - | 12 | - | TRBV30 | TGTGCCTGGAGCGTGGCCTCCTACGAGCAGTACTTC | CAWSVASYEQYF
TRBJ1-5 | - | 15 | - | TRBV28 | TGTGCCAGCAGTTTGAGAGGGATAAGCAATCAGCCCCAGCATTTT | CASSLRGISNQPQHF
TRBJ2-7 | once | 15 | TRBD1 | TRBV25-1 | TGTGCCAGCAGTGAACCTCGACCGACAGGGAGCGAGCAGTACTTC | CASSEPRPTGSEQYF
TRBJ1-4 | - | 19 | - | TRBV4-2 | TGTGCCAGCAGCCAAGAGAAAGTACACCCGGGACGGCGTAATGAAAAACTGTTTTTT | CASSQEKVHPGRRNEKLFF
TRBJ1-6 | - | 18 | TRBD1 | TRBV25-1 | TGTGCCAGCAGTGACCATGGACAGGGGGAATCCTATAATTCACCCCTCCACTTT | CASSDHGQGESYNSPLHF
TRBJ2-1 | once | 21 | TRBD2 | TRBV28 | TGTGCCAGCAGTCCGGCTACCGGGACAGGGCGGACTAGCGGGCAATACAATGAGCAGTTCTTC | CASSPATGTGRTSGQYNEQFF
TRBJ2-1 | few | 13 | - | TRBV6-2/TRBV6-3 | TGTGCCAGCAGTTTGACAGCGAACAATGAGCAGTTCTTC | CASSLTANNEQFF
TRBJ2-4 | - | 16 | - | TRBV4-3 | TGCGCCAGCAGCCCCGGGACCGCGTCGGCCAAAAACATTCAGTACTTC | CASSPGTASAKNIQYF
TRBJ1-6 | - | 18 | TRBD1 | TRBV28 | TGTGCCAGCAGAAATGTGGGACAGCCGAGCTCCTATAATTCACCCCTCCACTTT | CASRNVGQPSSYNSPLHF
TRBJ1-3 | - | 16 | TRBD1 | TRBV6-6 | TGTGCCAGCAGTGGGGGGACAGGAAGGGGAGGAAACACCATATATTTT | CASSGGTGRGGNTIYF
TRBJ2-7 | once | 14 | TRBD1 | TRBV7-6 | TGTGCCAGCAGCACTGGACAGGGGGCGTACGAGCAGTACTTC | CASSTGQGAYEQYF
TRBJ2-5 | - | 16 | - | TRBV27 | TGTGCCAGCCAGGGGGCTAGCGGGCGGAGCGGGGAGACCCAGTACTTC | CASQGASGRSGETQYF
TRBJ1-5 | - | 11 | - | TRBV20-1 | TGCAGTGCCGCCCGGCAAGAGCCCCAGCATTTT | CSAARQEPQHF
TRBJ2-7 | - | 13 | - | TRBV19 | TGTGCCAGTACACGTGGGGAGGACTACGAGCAGTACTTC | CASTRGEDYEQYF
TRBJ1-1 | - | 13 | - | TRBV27 | TGTGCCAGCAGTTTAGGGCAAAACACTGAAGCTTTCTTT | CASSLGQNTEAFF
TRBJ1-3 | - | 15 | - | TRBV7-2 | TGTGCCAGCAGCTTATGGGGAAGCTCTGGAAACACCATATATTTT | CASSLWGSSGNTIYF
TRBJ1-2 | - | 13 | TRBD1 | TRBV5-1 | TGCGCCAGCAGCTCGGGACAGAGGACTGGCTACACCTTC | CASSSGQRTGYTF
TRBJ2-6 | - | 16 | TRBD1 | TRBV5-1 | TGCGCCAGCAGCTGGGGGACAGACTCTGGGGCCAACGTCCTGACTTTC | CASSWGTDSGANVLTF
TRBJ1-4 | - | 15 | - | TRBV18 | TGTGCCAGCTCACCAACGAGGGCAGGAGGGGAAAAACTGTTTTTT | CASSPTRAGGEKLFF
TRBJ2-2 | - | 15 | - | TRBV7-9 | TGTGCCAGCAGGGGTAGTCGGAACCCGGCCGGGGAGCTGTTTTTT | CASRGSRNPAGELFF
TRBJ1-3 | - | 15 | - | TRBV6-5 | TGTGCCAGCAGTACAAGGATAGGGTCTGGAAACACCATATATTTT | CASSTRIGSGNTIYF
TRBJ2-7 | - | 12 | - | TRBV5-1 | TGCGCCAGCAGCTTTAAGGATGCCGAGCAGTACTTC | CASSFKDAEQYF
TRBJ1-2 | - | 13 | - | TRBV29-1 | TGCAGCGTTGTCGGGGGGCAGATAGGGGGCTACACCTTC | CSVVGGQIGGYTF
TRBJ2-1 | - | 14 | TRBD1 | TRBV7-7 | TGTGCTAGCAGCCCGATCAGGGGGAAGGGTGAGCAGTTCTTC | CASSPIRGKGEQFF
TRBJ1-1 | once | 15 | - | TRBV7-9 | TGTGCCAGCAGCTTAGGGCAGGGCCTGAACACTGAAGCTTTCTTT | CASSLGQGLNTEAFF
TRBJ1-2 | few | 16 | - | TRBV3-1/TRBV3-2 | TGTGCCAGCAGCCAAGACGGGGGATACGGTAACTATGGCTACACCTTC | CASSQDGGYGNYGYTF
TRBJ1-6 | - | 16 | - | TRBV28 | TGTGCCAGCAGCACGGGACTGAGCTCCTATAATTCACCCCTCCACTTT | CASSTGLSSYNSPLHF
TRBJ2-3 | - | 15 | TRBD2 | TRBV29-1 | TGCAGCGTTCTCCGACTAGCGGGAGGTGTAGATACGCAGTATTTT | CSVLRLAGGVDTQYF
TRBJ2-3 | - | 12 | - | TRBV11-3 | TGTGCCAGCAGCTCCTCCACAGATACGCAGTATTTT | CASSSSTDTQYF
TRBJ2-1 | - | 16 | TRBD2 | TRBV20-1 | TGCAGTGCTAGTGCCAGCGGGAGGGCCGGGTATGAGGGGCAGTTCTTC | CSASASGRAGYEGQFF
TRBJ2-7 | - | 14 | - | TRBV29-1 | TGCAGCGTTGAAGGTTCGGGACCCCAGTACGAGCAGTACTTC | CSVEGSGPQYEQYF
TRBJ2-7 | - | 12 | - | TRBV6-2/TRBV6-3 | TGTGCCAGCAGCCCCGGGGGGCTCGAGCAGTACTTC | CASSPGGLEQYF
TRBJ2-7 | - | 14 | - | TRBV15 | TGTGCCACCAGCAGAGAAGCGACCGCCTACGAGCAGTACTTC | CATSREATAYEQYF
TRBJ1-2 | - | 12 | - | TRBV18 | TGTGCCAGCTCAGAAAATGACTATGGCTACACCTTC | CASSENDYGYTF
TRBJ2-1 | - | 17 | TRBD2 | TRBV3-1/TRBV3-2 | TGTGCCAGCAGCCGAAGGAGAGCGGGAGGGCGTGACAATGAGCAGTTCTTC | CASSRRRAGGRDNEQFF